Following are 28 T cell receptor beta chains from one sample sequenced in a study of Tregs in tolerant kidney transplant recipients. Here immunoSEQ multiplex PCR was the method, and the copy in TCRdb shows in-frame clones only, minus some. The repertoire holds hundreds of thousands of clones, about 80% seen once, with over 0.5% in the top ten. The sequenced sample consisted of CD4+ T cells from blood. Source of these receptors: a human donor in good health.

The rearrangement uses TRBV9 and TRBJ1-1, with TRBD1 matching 7 bases. The CDR3 covers 13 residues. After removal of 7 bases from V and 5 bases from J, the junction contained 8 bases not matched to a gene. Germline values: CDR1 SGDLS, CDR2 YYNGEE. In DNA, the CDR3 is TGTGCCAGCCAGGGGGGGGTTGGTACTGAAGCTTTCTTT. Protein: CASQGGVGTEAFF.

The chain joins TRBV11-2 to TRBJ1-4; D remains ambiguous. This CDR3 is built from 15 residues. V lost 1 base to trimming and J lost 0 bases, with 6 bases between them. Germline lookup yields CDR1 SGHAT and CDR2 FQNNGV. The CDR3 region has the DNA TGTGCCAGCAGCTTAGGCCTCACAACTAATGAAAAACTGTTTTTT. The encoded protein is CASSLGLTTNEKLFF. The full variable domain, completed using reference TRBV11-2 and TRBJ1-4, is EAGVAQSPRYKIIEKRQSVAFWCNPISGHATLYWYQQILGQGPKLLIQFQNNGVVDDSQLPKDRFSAERLKGVDSTLKIQPAKLEDSAVYLCASSLGLTTNEKLFFGSGTQLSVL.

This clone has a handful of counts. The chain joins TRBV19 to TRBJ2-1, with TRBD2 identical over 9 bases. This CDR3 comprises 16 residues. V lost 6 bases, J lost 9 bases, and 15 bases stayed unmatched. Germline V CDR1 and CDR2: LNHDA, SQIVND (reference sequence). In DNA, the CDR3 is TGTGCCAGTAGCCCCCGCGGGAGGGAGCCTATTGGTGAGCAGTTCTTC. This encodes CASSPRGREPIGEQFF. Drawing the rest from reference TRBV19 and TRBJ2-1, the complete variable domain is DGGITQSPKYLFRKEGQNVTLSCEQNLNHDAMYWYRQDPGQGLRLIYYSQIVNDFQKGDIAEGYSVSREKKESFPLTVTSAQKNPTAFYLCASSPRGREPIGEQFFGPGTRLTVL.

This rearrangement joins TRBV30 to TRBJ2-3, with 8 positions matching TRBD2. Losses at the gene ends were 1 base for V and 2 bases for J; bases not matched to a gene: 26. CDR3 length: 22 amino acids. The germline V gene encodes CDR1 GTSNPN and CDR2 SVGIG (reference sequence). CDR3 sequence: CAWSAPPRGTRSREPYTDTQYF. In DNA, the CDR3 is TGTGCCTGGAGTGCCCCCCCCCGCGGGACTAGATCTCGCGAACCTTACACAGATACGCAGTATTTT.

The chain couples TRBV7-2 to TRBJ1-2; D unclear. The V gene's germline CDR1 is SGHTA and CDR2 FQGNSA. This CDR3 comprises 15 residues. V gave up 2 bases and J gave up 0 bases, with 10 bases separating them. CDR3 nucleotides: TGTGCCAGCAGCTTAACGCCAGATTCTAACTATGGCTACACCTTC. Its protein product is CASSLTPDSNYGYTF. Based on the CDR3 plus reference TRBV7-2 and TRBJ1-2, the full variable domain is GAGVSQSPSNKVTEKGKDVELRCDPISGHTALYWYRQSLGQGLEFLIYFQGNSAPDKSGLPSDRFSAERTGGSVSTLTIQRTQQEDSAVYLCASSLTPDSNYGYTFGSGTRLTVV.

V usage is TRBV5-5 and J usage is TRBJ2-2; TRBD1 might be the D (6 bases). CDR1 SGHKS and CDR2 YYEKEE come from the germline V gene (reference sequence). The CDR3 spans 16 residues. Trimming removed 0 bases from V and 2 bases from J, with 11 bases in between. The CDR3 coding sequence is TGTGCCAGCAGCTTGGTTCCCAGGGGTAACACCGGGGAGCTGTTTTTT. Translated: CASSLVPRGNTGELFF.

This chain uses TRBV6-6 with TRBJ1-1; 7 positions agree with TRBD1. From germline, CDR1 is MNHNY and CDR2 SVGAGI (reference sequence). The CDR3 consists of 15 residues. With 4 bases clipped from V and 1 base from J, the junction kept 6 bases outside the gene matches. The DNA of the CDR3 is TGTGCCAGCAGTTTCGGACAGGCAAAGAACACTGAAGCTTTCTTT. It is translated as CASSFGQAKNTEAFF.

The chain employs TRBV15 and TRBJ1-6, with D possibly being TRBD1 (5 bases). The CDR3 length is 15 residues. The germline gives CDR1 LNHNV, CDR2 YYDKDF (reference sequence). V was clipped by 1 base and J by 9 bases, with 13 bases between them. The DNA of the CDR3 is TGTGCCACCAGCAGAGCTCGGGGCGTTGCTTCACCCCTCCACTTT. It specifies CATSRARGVASPLHF.

This clone occurred once. This chain joins TRBV7-9 and TRBJ2-7; 11 bases fit TRBD1. There are 16 residues in the CDR3. The V gene's germline CDR1 is SEHNR and CDR2 FQNEAQ (reference sequence). Trimming removed 1 base from V and 5 bases from J; junction bases left unmatched: 7. CDR3 coding DNA: TGTGCCAGCAGCTTAGGGTTGGGACAGGGGGGCCACGAGCAGTACTTC. Its protein product is CASSLGLGQGGHEQYF.

The rearrangement joins TRBV11-2 to TRBJ2-7, with TRBD1 identical over 11 bases. V lost 1 base to trimming and J lost 0 bases; unmatched junction nucleotides: 8. Germline V CDR1 and CDR2: SGHAT, FQNNGV. The CDR3 is made up of 18 amino acids. The CDR3 here is CASSLGFRDRGNSYEQYF. As DNA, the CDR3 is TGTGCCAGCAGCTTAGGGTTCCGGGACAGGGGGAACTCCTACGAGCAGTACTTC.

Points on this clone: The same CDR3 also results from other DNA sequences found in this sample. The chain has TRBV30 and TRBJ2-7, with a possible D match to TRBD2 (6 bases). This CDR3 contains 13 residues. The germline V gene has CDR1 GTSNPN and CDR2 SVGIG (reference sequence). The V and J ends lost 1 base and 3 bases respectively, with 10 bases between them. The CDR3 is CAWSAGDYYEQYF. The CDR3 bases are TGTGCCTGGAGTGCGGGGGATTACTACGAGCAGTACTTC.

In this sample, this clone turned up a few times. This rearrangement joins TRBV9 to TRBJ2-2; D unresolved. The CDR3 runs to 16 residues. Per the germline V gene, CDR1 is SGDLS and CDR2 is YYNGEE. Trimming stripped 3 bases from V and 0 bases from J, with 12 bases between. In DNA, the CDR3 is TGTGCCAGCAGCGCCCAATGGGTAACGAACACCGGGGAGCTGTTTTTT. Its protein is CASSAQWVTNTGELFF.

The rearrangement links TRBV18 to TRBJ2-7; 9 bases fit TRBD1. V dropped 5 bases and J dropped 3; count of bases not matched to a gene: 2. In germline, CDR1 is KGHSH, CDR2 LQKENI. The CDR3 spans 13 residues. CDR3 in amino acids: CASSTDRGYEQYF. CDR3 in DNA: TGTGCCAGCTCAACGGACAGGGGCTACGAGCAGTACTTC.

The chain employs TRBV4-2 and TRBJ2-5, with D hard to call. From germline, CDR1 is LGHNA and CDR2 YNFKEQ. V was cut by 1 base and J by 2 bases, with 8 bases left in between. The CDR3 contains 14 residues. The CDR3 spells CASSQGQEQETQYF. The CDR3 coding sequence is TGTGCCAGCAGCCAAGGACAAGAGCAAGAGACCCAGTACTTC.

V gene TRBV19 combines with J gene TRBJ2-7; 8 positions match TRBD1. V dropped 3 bases and J dropped 2; count of bases not matched to a gene: 12. Germline values: CDR1 LNHDA, CDR2 SQIVND (reference sequence). There are 17 residues in the CDR3. The CDR3 here is CASSISTWDRSPYEQYF. CDR3 DNA: TGTGCCAGTAGTATCAGCACGTGGGACAGGTCTCCCTACGAGCAGTACTTC.

The chain combines TRBV2 with TRBJ1-2, with D perhaps matching TRBD1 (6 bases). CDR3 length: 13 amino acids. Germline CDR1 and CDR2: SNHLY and FYNNEI. Between the trimmed V and J ends, which lost 7 bases and 2 bases, there was a span of 11 bases. CDR3 DNA: TGTGCCAGCACCTTTGACAGGAACTATGGCTACACCTTC. Its translation is CASTFDRNYGYTF.

This sequence joins TRBV6-5 and TRBJ2-7, with a weak D call TRBD2 (6 bases). V lost 2 bases, J lost 3 bases, and 17 bases lay in between. The CDR3 loop spans 16 amino acids. Germline CDR1 MNHEY, CDR2 SVGAGI. CDR3 DNA sequence: TGTGCCAGCAGTTACCAGGGTCACTGGGGGGACTACGAGCAGTACTTC. Residues: CASSYQGHWGDYEQYF.

The chain employs TRBV7-9 and TRBJ1-5; D is uncertain. CDR1 and CDR2 (germline): SEHNR, FQNEAQ (reference sequence). Trimming cost V 5 bases and J 3 bases, with 11 bases left between them. The CDR3 sequence is 14 residues long. CDR3 residues: CASSKGGNNQPQHF. The CDR3 nucleotides are TGTGCCAGCAGCAAGGGCGGGAACAATCAGCCCCAGCATTTT.

This clone was found a few times. The V call is TRBV7-9, the J call TRBJ1-4; no reliable D call. Germline V gives CDR1 SEHNR, CDR2 FQNEAQ (reference sequence). Trimming pared 4 bases from V and 2 bases from J, leaving 11 bases between. This CDR3 spans 15 amino acids. CDR3 nucleotide sequence: TGTGCCAGCAGCTCCTCGGTCGGCACTAATGAAAAACTGTTTTTT. Translating gives CASSSSVGTNEKLFF.

CDR3 residues: CASSTSGDLPTYEQYF. The CDR3 DNA reads TGTGCCAGTAGTACCTCAGGGGACCTACCGACCTACGAGCAGTACTTC. This rearrangement joins TRBV19 to TRBJ2-7, with a tentative D call TRBD1 (6 bases). Germline assignment: CDR1 LNHDA and CDR2 SQIVND (reference sequence). V shed 4 bases and J shed 2 bases, with 18 bases lying between them. The CDR3 loop spans 16 amino acids. The entire variable domain, with the rest obtained from reference TRBV19 and TRBJ2-7, is as follows: DGGITQSPKYLFRKEGQNVTLSCEQNLNHDAMYWYRQDPGQGLRLIYYSQIVNDFQKGDIAEGYSVSREKKESFPLTVTSAQKNPTAFYLCASSTSGDLPTYEQYFGPGTRLTVT.

The gene calls are TRBV2 and TRBJ2-6; D is uncertain. Germline values: CDR1 SNHLY, CDR2 FYNNEI. Trimming pared 8 bases from V and 3 bases from J, leaving 8 bases between. The CDR3 is 13 amino acids. The CDR3 DNA reads TGTGCCAGCGCTGGGAATGGGGCCAACGTCCTGACTTTC. Its protein is CASAGNGANVLTF.

This chain links TRBV4-2 with TRBJ1-2; D remains ambiguous. Trimming removed 0 bases from V and 4 bases from J, with 12 bases in between. This CDR3 comprises 15 residues. Germline assignment: CDR1 LGHNA and CDR2 YNFKEQ. Here the CDR3 reads CASSQEVRNIYGYTF. CDR3 nucleotides: TGTGCCAGCAGCCAAGAGGTCAGGAATATCTATGGCTACACCTTC.

The chain couples TRBV5-1 to TRBJ1-1, with no clear D. CDR3 length: 13 amino acids. Germline V gene sequence: CDR1 SGHRS, CDR2 YFSETQ. Trimming took off 0 bases at V and 4 bases at J, with 7 bases between the two ends. The CDR3 DNA follows: TGCGCCAGCAGCTTGGCCCTCATCACTGAAGCTTTCTTT. It translates to CASSLALITEAFF.

The chain has TRBV4-1 and TRBJ1-6; D possibly corresponds to TRBD1 (6 bases). The germline V gene encodes CDR1 MGHRA and CDR2 YSYEKL. The CDR3 sequence is 15 residues long. The ends were cut back, 1 base at V and 11 bases at J, with 15 bases in the middle. This chain's CDR3 is CASSQVGPWGPPLHF. Written as DNA, the CDR3 is TGCGCCAGCAGCCAAGTTGGACCGTGGGGGCCACCCCTCCACTTT.

CDR3 sequence reads: CASSTRGRLARANEQFF. The CDR3 DNA is TGTGCCAGCAGCACGAGAGGGAGACTAGCGCGGGCTAATGAGCAGTTCTTC. The chain uses TRBV9 and TRBJ2-1; 8 nucleotides match TRBD2. From germline, CDR1 is SGDLS and CDR2 YYNGEE. J was trimmed by 7 bases and V by 4 bases; bases with no gene match: 16. CDR3 length equals 17 residues. Together with reference TRBV9 and TRBJ2-1, the CDR3 gives the full variable domain: DSGVTQTPKHLITATGQRVTLRCSPRSGDLSVYWYQQSLDQGLQFLIQYYNGEERAKGNILERFSAQQFPDLHSELNLSSLELGDSALYFCASSTRGRLARANEQFFGPGTRLTVL.

The J gene is TRBJ1-2, the V gene TRBV9; D ambiguous. Germline V gene lookup returns CDR1 SGDLS and CDR2 YYNGEE. This CDR3 comprises 14 residues. V lost 0 bases to trimming and J lost 1 base, with 7 bases between them. The chain's CDR3 is CASSVASDNYGYTF. CDR3 sequence (DNA): TGTGCCAGCAGCGTAGCATCGGATAACTATGGCTACACCTTC.

The chain combines TRBV9 with TRBJ2-2; 8 bases map to TRBD1. The CDR3 is made up of 17 amino acids. Looked up from germline, CDR1 is SGDLS and CDR2 is YYNGEE. With V trimmed by 0 bases and J by 2 bases, 6 bases remained unmatched. CDR3 nucleotide sequence: TGTGCCAGCAGCGTAGCCCAGGGGGCAACTAACACCGGGGAGCTGTTTTTT. This encodes CASSVAQGATNTGELFF.

This chain joins TRBV5-1 and TRBJ2-3, with 12 positions matching TRBD2. Germline CDR1 is SGHRS and CDR2 is YFSETQ. The CDR3 is made up of 15 amino acids. V lost 2 bases to trimming and J lost 3 bases; unmatched junction nucleotides: 1. The CDR3 here is CASSFLAGGTDTQYF. CDR3 nucleotide sequence: TGCGCCAGCAGCTTCCTAGCGGGGGGGACAGATACGCAGTATTTT.